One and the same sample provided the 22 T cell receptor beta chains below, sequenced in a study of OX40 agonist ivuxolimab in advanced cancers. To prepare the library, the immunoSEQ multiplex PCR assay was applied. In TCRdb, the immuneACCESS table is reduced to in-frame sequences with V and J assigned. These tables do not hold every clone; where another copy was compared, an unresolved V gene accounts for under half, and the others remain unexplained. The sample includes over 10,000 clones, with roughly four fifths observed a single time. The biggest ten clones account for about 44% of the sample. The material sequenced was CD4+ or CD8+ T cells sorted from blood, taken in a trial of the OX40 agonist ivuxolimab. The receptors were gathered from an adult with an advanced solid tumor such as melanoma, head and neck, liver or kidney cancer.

CDR3 residues: CASTPTPSGGKQFF. The CDR3 DNA is TGTGCCAGCACCCCGACCCCAAGTGGGGGTAAGCAGTTCTTC. The chain joins TRBV11-2 to TRBJ2-1, with D possibly being TRBD1 or TRBD2 (5 bases each). This CDR3 has 14 amino acids. From germline, CDR1 is SGHAT and CDR2 FQNNGV. V shed 7 bases and J shed 11 bases, with 21 bases lying between them.

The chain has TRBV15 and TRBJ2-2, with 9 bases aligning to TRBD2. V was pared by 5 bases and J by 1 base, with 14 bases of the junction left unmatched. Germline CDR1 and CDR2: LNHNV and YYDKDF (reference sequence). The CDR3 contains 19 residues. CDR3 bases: TGTGCCACCAGCGCAGTCGTTCCTAGCGGGAAAAAGAACACCGGGGAGCTGTTTTTT. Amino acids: CATSAVVPSGKKNTGELFF.

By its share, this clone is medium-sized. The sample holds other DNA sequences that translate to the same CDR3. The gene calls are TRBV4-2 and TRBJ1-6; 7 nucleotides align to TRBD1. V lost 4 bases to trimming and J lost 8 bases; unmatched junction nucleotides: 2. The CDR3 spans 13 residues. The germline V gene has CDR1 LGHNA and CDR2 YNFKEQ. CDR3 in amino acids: CASSPTGYSPLHF. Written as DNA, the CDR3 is TGTGCCAGCAGCCCGACAGGGTATTCACCCCTCCACTTT.

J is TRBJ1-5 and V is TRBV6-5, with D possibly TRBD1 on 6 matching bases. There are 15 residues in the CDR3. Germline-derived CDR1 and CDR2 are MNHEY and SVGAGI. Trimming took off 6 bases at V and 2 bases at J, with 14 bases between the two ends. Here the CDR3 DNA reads TGTGCCAGCAGGCCCAGGGGCGAGGGCAATCAGCCCCAGCATTTT. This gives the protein CASRPRGEGNQPQHF.

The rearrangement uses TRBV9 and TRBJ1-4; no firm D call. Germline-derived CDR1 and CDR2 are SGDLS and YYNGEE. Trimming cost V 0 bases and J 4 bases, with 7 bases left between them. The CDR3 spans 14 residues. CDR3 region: CASSVEGVNEKLFF. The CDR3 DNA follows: TGTGCCAGCAGCGTAGAGGGTGTTAATGAAAAACTGTTTTTT.

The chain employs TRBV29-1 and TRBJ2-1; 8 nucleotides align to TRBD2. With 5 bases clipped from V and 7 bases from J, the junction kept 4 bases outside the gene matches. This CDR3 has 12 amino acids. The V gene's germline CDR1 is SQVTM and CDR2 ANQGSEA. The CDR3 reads CSVSASGNEQFF. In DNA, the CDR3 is TGCAGCGTTTCAGCTAGCGGGAATGAGCAGTTCTTC.

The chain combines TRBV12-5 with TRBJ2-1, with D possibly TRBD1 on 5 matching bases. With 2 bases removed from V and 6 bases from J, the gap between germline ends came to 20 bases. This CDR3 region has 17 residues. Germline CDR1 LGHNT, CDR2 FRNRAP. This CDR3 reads CASGLPPGQGWGNEQFF. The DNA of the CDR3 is TGTGCTAGTGGTTTGCCCCCAGGGCAGGGTTGGGGCAATGAGCAGTTCTTC.

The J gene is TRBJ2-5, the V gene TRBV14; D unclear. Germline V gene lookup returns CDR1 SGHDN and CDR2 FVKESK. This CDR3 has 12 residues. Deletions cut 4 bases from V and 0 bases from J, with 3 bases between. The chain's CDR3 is CASSLYQETQYF. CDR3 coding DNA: TGTGCCAGCAGCCTGTACCAAGAGACCCAGTACTTC.

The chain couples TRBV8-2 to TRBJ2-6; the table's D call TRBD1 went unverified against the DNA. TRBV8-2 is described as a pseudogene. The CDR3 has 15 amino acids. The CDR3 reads CGTVLTQSRANVLTF. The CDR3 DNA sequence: TGTGGCACCGTTCTTACACAAAGTCGGGCCAACGTCCTGACTTTC.

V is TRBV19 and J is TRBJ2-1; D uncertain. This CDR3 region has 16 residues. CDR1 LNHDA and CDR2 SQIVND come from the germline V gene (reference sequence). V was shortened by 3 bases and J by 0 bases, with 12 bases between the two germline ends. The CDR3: CASSIMGPTSYNEQFF. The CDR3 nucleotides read TGTGCCAGTAGTATTATGGGCCCTACCTCCTACAATGAGCAGTTCTTC. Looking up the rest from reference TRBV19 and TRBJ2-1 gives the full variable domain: DGGITQSPKYLFRKEGQNVTLSCEQNLNHDAMYWYRQDPGQGLRLIYYSQIVNDFQKGDIAEGYSVSREKKESFPLTVTSAQKNPTAFYLCASSIMGPTSYNEQFFGPGTRLTVL.

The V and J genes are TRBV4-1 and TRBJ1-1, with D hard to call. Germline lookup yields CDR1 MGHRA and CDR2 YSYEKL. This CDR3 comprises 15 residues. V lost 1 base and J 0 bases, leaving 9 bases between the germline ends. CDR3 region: CASSQGVELNTEAFF. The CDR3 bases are TGCGCCAGCAGCCAAGGAGTGGAGCTGAACACTGAAGCTTTCTTT.

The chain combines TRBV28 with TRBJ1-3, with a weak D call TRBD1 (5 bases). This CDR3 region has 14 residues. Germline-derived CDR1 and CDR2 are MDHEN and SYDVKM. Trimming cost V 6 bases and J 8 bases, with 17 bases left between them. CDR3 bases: TGTGCCAGCAGCCCAGGGCAGGAACGATACACCATATATTTT. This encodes CASSPGQERYTIYF.

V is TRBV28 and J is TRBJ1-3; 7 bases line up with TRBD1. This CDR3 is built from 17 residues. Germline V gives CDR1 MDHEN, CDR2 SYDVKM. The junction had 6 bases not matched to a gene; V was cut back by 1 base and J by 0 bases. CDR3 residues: CASSLSTGHLSGNTIYF. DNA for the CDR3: TGTGCCAGCAGTTTATCGACAGGGCATCTCTCTGGAAACACCATATATTTT. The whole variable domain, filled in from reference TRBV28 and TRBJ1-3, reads DVKVTQSSRYLVKRTGEKVFLECVQDMDHENMFWYRQDPGLGLRLIYFSYDVKMKEKGDIPEGYSVSREKKERFSLILESASTNQTSMYLCASSLSTGHLSGNTIYFGEGSWLTVV.

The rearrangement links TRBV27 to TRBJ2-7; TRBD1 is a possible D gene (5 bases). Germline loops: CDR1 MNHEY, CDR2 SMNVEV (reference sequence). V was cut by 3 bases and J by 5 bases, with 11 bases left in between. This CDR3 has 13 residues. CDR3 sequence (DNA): TGTGCCAGCAGTTTGCTATCCAGGGACGAGCAGTACTTC. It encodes CASSLLSRDEQYF.

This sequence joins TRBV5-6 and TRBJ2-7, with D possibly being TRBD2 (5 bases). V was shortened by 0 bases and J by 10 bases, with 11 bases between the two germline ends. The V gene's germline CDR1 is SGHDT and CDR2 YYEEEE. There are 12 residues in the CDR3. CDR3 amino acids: CASSLVTTKQYF. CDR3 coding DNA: TGTGCCAGCAGCTTGGTGACTACGAAACAGTACTTC.

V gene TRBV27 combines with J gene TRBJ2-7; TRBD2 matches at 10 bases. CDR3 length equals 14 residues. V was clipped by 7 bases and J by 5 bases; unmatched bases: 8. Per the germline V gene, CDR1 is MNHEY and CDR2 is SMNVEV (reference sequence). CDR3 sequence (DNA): TGTGCCAGCAATACCCTAGCGGGGGCCGACGAGCAGTACTTC. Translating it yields CASNTLAGADEQYF.

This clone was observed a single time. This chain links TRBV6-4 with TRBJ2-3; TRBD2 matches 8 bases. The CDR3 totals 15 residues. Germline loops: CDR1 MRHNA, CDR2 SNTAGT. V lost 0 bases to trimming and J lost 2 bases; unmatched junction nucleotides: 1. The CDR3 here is CASSDSRGATDTQYF. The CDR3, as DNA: TGTGCCAGCAGTGACTCGCGGGGGGCCACAGATACGCAGTATTTT.

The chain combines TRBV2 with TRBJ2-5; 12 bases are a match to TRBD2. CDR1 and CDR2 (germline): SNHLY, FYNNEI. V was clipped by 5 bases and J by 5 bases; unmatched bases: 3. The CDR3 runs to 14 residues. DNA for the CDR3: TGTGCCAGCAGTCGTACTAGCGGGAGGGAGACCCAGTACTTC. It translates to CASSRTSGRETQYF.

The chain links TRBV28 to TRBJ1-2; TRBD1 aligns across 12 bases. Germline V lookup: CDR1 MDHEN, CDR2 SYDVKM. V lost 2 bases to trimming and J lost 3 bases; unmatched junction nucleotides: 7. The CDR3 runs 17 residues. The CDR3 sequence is CASSLGGQGARYYGYTF. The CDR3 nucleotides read TGTGCCAGCAGTTTAGGGGGACAGGGGGCGCGATACTATGGCTACACCTTC.

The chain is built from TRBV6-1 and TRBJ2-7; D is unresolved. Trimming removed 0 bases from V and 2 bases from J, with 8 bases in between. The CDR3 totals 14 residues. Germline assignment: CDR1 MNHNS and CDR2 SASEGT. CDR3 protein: CASSEANNPYEQYF. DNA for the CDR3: TGTGCCAGCAGTGAAGCGAACAATCCCTACGAGCAGTACTTC.

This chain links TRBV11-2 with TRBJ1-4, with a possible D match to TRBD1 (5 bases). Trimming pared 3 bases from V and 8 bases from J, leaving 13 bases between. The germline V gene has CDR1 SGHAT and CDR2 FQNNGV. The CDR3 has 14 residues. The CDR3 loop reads CASSFEWGGEKLFF. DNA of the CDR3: TGTGCCAGCAGCTTCGAATGGGGCGGCGAAAAACTGTTTTTT.

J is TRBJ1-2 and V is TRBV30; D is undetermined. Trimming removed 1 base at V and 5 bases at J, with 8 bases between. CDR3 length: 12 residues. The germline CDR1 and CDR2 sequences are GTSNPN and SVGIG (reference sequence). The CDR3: CAWSEAGYGYTF. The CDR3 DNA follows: TGTGCCTGGAGTGAGGCGGGGTATGGCTACACCTTC.